The 32 T cell receptor beta chains listed next were all sequenced from one sample in a study of cytomegalovirus exposure and HLA in healthy donors. In the PCR, 60 Vbeta and 13 Jbeta primers were used. Sequencing used immunoSEQ multiplex PCR; TCRdb keeps in-frame clones, though not all of them. The table lists tens of thousands of clones, around 80% of them singletons. Sequencing was done on a sample of PBMCs. These receptor sequences come from a man aged 35-49 years in good health and CMV-seronegative.

This chain joins TRBV18 and TRBJ1-1; TRBD1 aligns across 8 bases. Unmatched junction bases numbered 19, after V lost 3 bases and J lost 4 bases. The CDR3 is 19 residues long. Germline V gives CDR1 KGHSH, CDR2 LQKENI. The CDR3, as DNA: TGTGCCAGCTCACCGAACAGATTTAGTGGGTCAGGGGGCGGCACTGAAGCTTTCTTT. Its translation: CASSPNRFSGSGGGTEAFF.

V and J are TRBV6-5 and TRBJ2-1, with a possible D match to TRBD2 (6 bases). The CDR3 runs 13 residues. Trimming removed 8 bases from V and 3 bases from J, with 11 bases in between. Germline CDR1 and CDR2: MNHEY and SVGAGI. For the CDR3, the DNA is TGTGCCAGCGAGTTAGCGGACTACAATGAGCAGTTCTTC. This gives the protein CASELADYNEQFF.

V is TRBV5-8 and J is TRBJ2-5; D is uncertain. Trimming removed 1 base at V and 1 base at J, with 8 bases between. This CDR3 region has 14 residues. Germline CDR1 SGHTS, CDR2 YDEGEE. CDR3 amino acids: CASSLNSFQETQYF. Written as DNA, the CDR3 is TGTGCCAGCAGCTTGAACAGCTTCCAAGAGACCCAGTACTTC.

The genes are TRBV27 and TRBJ2-3; 9 nucleotides align to TRBD2. Per the germline V gene, CDR1 is MNHEY and CDR2 is SMNVEV (reference sequence). V trimming: 5 bases; J trimming: 10 bases; junction bases outside the gene matches: 16. The CDR3 has 16 residues. In DNA form, the CDR3 reads TGTGCCAGCAGTCCCCCGGGACTAGCAGCTAATCTTCCGCAGTATTTT. It specifies CASSPPGLAANLPQYF.

The rearrangement joins TRBV11-3 to TRBJ2-2; 9 bases match TRBD1. With 3 bases clipped from V and 3 bases from J, the junction kept 11 bases outside the gene matches. CDR3 length equals 18 residues. Germline V lookup: CDR1 SGHNT, CDR2 YENEEA. The CDR3 nucleotides read TGTGCCAGCAGCTTGACCTGGACAGGGGAAATGGACACCGGGGAGCTGTTTTTT. Translated, it gives CASSLTWTGEMDTGELFF.

J is TRBJ1-6 and V is TRBV28; a possible D gene is TRBD1 (6 bases). Between the trimmed V and J ends, which lost 4 bases and 9 bases, there was a span of 7 bases. The CDR3 has 12 residues. The germline V gene has CDR1 MDHEN and CDR2 SYDVKM. The CDR3 loop is CASSSGVSPLHF. The CDR3 coding sequence is TGTGCCAGCAGTTCAGGGGTTTCACCCCTCCACTTT.

V usage is TRBV9 and J usage is TRBJ2-7; tentatively, D is TRBD1 (6 bases). The CDR3 runs 14 residues. Per the germline V gene, CDR1 is SGDLS and CDR2 is YYNGEE. The V end lost 4 bases, the J end lost 1 base, and 12 bases lay between the germline ends. The CDR3 is CASSPRTESYEQYF. CDR3 bases: TGTGCCAGCAGCCCCCGGACAGAGTCCTACGAGCAGTACTTC.

This clone was detected only once. CDR3 sequence reads: CASSLSALDTGELFF. In nucleotides, the CDR3 is TGTGCCAGCAGTTTATCTGCGCTGGACACCGGGGAGCTGTTTTTT. The genes are TRBV27 and TRBJ2-2, with D unresolved. V was cut by 0 bases and J by 3 bases, with 8 bases left in between. The V gene's germline CDR1 is MNHEY and CDR2 SMNVEV (reference sequence). The CDR3 covers 15 residues.

The chain uses TRBV18 and TRBJ2-7; a possible D gene is TRBD2 (5 bases). Germline CDR1 reads KGHSH; CDR2 reads LQKENI. This CDR3 is built from 13 residues. V was trimmed by 3 bases and J by 6 bases, leaving 12 bases between them. CDR3 loop: CASSPERATEQYF. The DNA of the CDR3 is TGTGCCAGCTCACCGGAGAGGGCGACCGAGCAGTACTTC.

The V gene is TRBV10-1, the J gene TRBJ2-7, with 9 positions matching TRBD1. The length of the CDR3 is 14 residues. Germline CDR1 is WNHNN and CDR2 is SYGVQD (reference sequence). The V gene end was trimmed by 6 bases and the J gene end by 3 bases; junction bases not matched to a gene: 6. Written as DNA, the CDR3 is TGCGCCAGCAGCCGCGGACAGGGGTACTACGAGCAGTACTTC. Its translation is CASSRGQGYYEQYF.

This clone has a handful of counts. The V call is TRBV19, the J call TRBJ2-3; 14 nucleotides align to TRBD2. Germline trimming cut 10 bases from V and 5 bases from J; bases unmatched to any gene: 14. The CDR3 is made up of 17 amino acids. Germline V CDR1 and CDR2: LNHDA, SQIVND (reference sequence). The DNA of the CDR3 is TGTGCCACCGCCGGACTAGCGGGAGGCTCGGGGAAAGATACGCAGTATTTT. Its translation is CATAGLAGGSGKDTQYF.

Worth noting for this clone: In the same sample, other DNA sequences code for this CDR3. The rearrangement links TRBV9 to TRBJ2-7, with D maybe TRBD1 (6 bases). This CDR3 has 14 amino acids. The V end was cut by 1 base, the J end by 2 bases, with 10 bases between. From germline, CDR1 is SGDLS and CDR2 YYNGEE. The CDR3 loop is CASSVTGTAYEQYF. CDR3 DNA sequence: TGTGCCAGCAGCGTAACAGGGACGGCCTACGAGCAGTACTTC. Full variable domain (rest looked up from reference TRBV9 and TRBJ2-7): DSGVTQTPKHLITATGQRVTLRCSPRSGDLSVYWYQQSLDQGLQFLIQYYNGEERAKGNILERFSAQQFPDLHSELNLSSLELGDSALYFCASSVTGTAYEQYFGPGTRLTVT.

This chain links TRBV6-5 with TRBJ1-1; TRBD1 agrees at 7 bases. The V and J ends lost 10 bases and 4 bases, in that order; junction bases with no gene match: 6. Germline V gene data show CDR1 as MNHEY and CDR2 as SVGAGI. The CDR3 extends over 12 amino acids. In DNA, the CDR3 is TGTGCCACCGGGGACAGTGGCACTGAAGCTTTCTTT. Translation: CATGDSGTEAFF.

This clone was seen a handful of times. The chain couples TRBV6-6 to TRBJ1-5, with D unclear. CDR3 length equals 13 residues. Germline-derived CDR1 and CDR2 are MNHNY and SVGAGI (reference sequence). Trimming pared 6 bases from V and 7 bases from J, leaving 13 bases between. The CDR3 nucleotides are TGTGCCAGCAGGGACGACGGGGTCCAGCCCCAGCATTTT. This gives the protein CASRDDGVQPQHF.

The chain links TRBV19 to TRBJ2-1; possible D gene TRBD2, 6 bases. The V end lost 5 bases, the J end lost 4 bases, and 21 bases lay between the germline ends. CDR1 LNHDA and CDR2 SQIVND come from the germline V gene (reference sequence). This CDR3 is built from 17 residues. CDR3 sequence (DNA): TGTGCCAGTAGTTCTTCGTCGGCCGGGAGATATTACAATGAGCAGTTCTTC. Translation gives CASSSSSAGRYYNEQFF.

The chain couples TRBV5-6 to TRBJ2-1; 8 bases fit TRBD2. The CDR3 runs 15 residues. V lost 1 base and J lost 5; bases outside the gene matches: 5. Germline V gene data show CDR1 as SGHDT and CDR2 as YYEEEE. The DNA for the CDR3 is TGTGCCAGCAGCTTGTCGGGAGGGGCGAACAATGAGCAGTTCTTC. It yields the protein CASSLSGGANNEQFF.

The chain employs TRBV11-2 and TRBJ2-7, with 8 nucleotides matching TRBD1. Germline V CDR1 and CDR2: SGHAT, FQNNGV. Trimming took 4 bases from V and 0 from J; bases not matched to a gene: 5. The CDR3 is 15 amino acids. The CDR3 sequence: CASSSPDRGSYEQYF. The CDR3 nucleotides read TGTGCCAGCAGCTCCCCCGACAGGGGCTCCTACGAGCAGTACTTC.

V is TRBV5-4 and J is TRBJ2-2, with 12 bases identical to TRBD2. Germline trimming cut 7 bases from V and 4 bases from J; bases unmatched to any gene: 8. Germline loops: CDR1 SGHNT, CDR2 YYREEE (reference sequence). The length of the CDR3 is 16 residues. For the CDR3, the DNA is TGTGCCAGCGGCTCGGGACTAGCGGGTTTCACCGGGGAGCTGTTTTTT. Protein sequence: CASGSGLAGFTGELFF. The full variable domain, in which reference TRBV5-4 and TRBJ2-2 provide the parts outside the CDR3, is ETGVTQSPTHLIKTRGQQVTLRCSSQSGHNTVSWYQQALGQGPQFIFQYYREEENGRGNFPPRFSGLQFPNYSSELNVNALELDDSALYLCASGSGLAGFTGELFFGEGSRLTVL.

As regards this clone: Its ends do not fully match the called genes, so a read error is possible. This sequence joins TRBV7-9 and TRBJ2-7, with 13 bases that match TRBD2. This CDR3 region has 13 residues. CDR1 SEHNR and CDR2 FQNEAQ come from the germline V gene (reference sequence). In nucleotides, the CDR3 is TGTTCCAGTCATCTACTAGCGGGAGGGGAGCAGTACTTC. Translated: CSSHLLAGGEQYF.

The chain uses TRBV6-6 and TRBJ1-5; D might be TRBD1 (6 bases). With 5 bases removed from V and 6 bases from J, the gap between germline ends came to 14 bases. This CDR3 is 14 amino acids long. The germline V gene has CDR1 MNHNY and CDR2 SVGAGI (reference sequence). The CDR3 region has the DNA TGTGCCAGCAGTGGCGACAGGCGTGGTCAGCCCCAGCATTTT. Translating it yields CASSGDRRGQPQHF.

V is TRBV5-1 and J is TRBJ2-2; D is unresolved. The V end was cut by 4 bases, the J end by 3 bases, with 7 bases between. The CDR3 spans 13 residues. Germline lookup yields CDR1 SGHRS and CDR2 YFSETQ. CDR3: CASSAGDTGELFF. CDR3 nucleotide sequence: TGCGCCAGCAGCGCCGGAGACACCGGGGAGCTGTTTTTT.

This clone showed up just a few times. This sequence joins TRBV9 and TRBJ2-2, with D possibly matching TRBD2 (6 bases). Trimming left V 4 bases short and J 0 bases short, with 16 bases between. CDR3 length: 17 amino acids. Per the germline V gene, CDR1 is SGDLS and CDR2 is YYNGEE. DNA of the CDR3: TGTGCCAGCAGCTCCTCTTGGGGAGGTCCGAACACCGGGGAGCTGTTTTTT. It specifies CASSSSWGGPNTGELFF.

The CDR3 coding sequence is TGTGCCAGCAGTTTATCCCAGGGAAGGGGTCCTGGGGCCAACGTCCTGACTTTC. This translates into CASSLSQGRGPGANVLTF. The rearrangement uses TRBV27 and TRBJ2-6, with TRBD1 as a possible D gene (5 bases). V lost 0 bases, J lost 2 bases, and 14 bases lay in between. The CDR3 spans 18 residues. Germline loops: CDR1 MNHEY, CDR2 SMNVEV (reference sequence).

The CDR3 spells CASSLGPRGPITDTQYF. The CDR3 DNA follows: TGCGCCAGCAGCTTGGGTCCGCGGGGGCCTATCACAGATACGCAGTATTTT. J is TRBJ2-3 and V is TRBV5-1; perhaps TRBD2 as D (7 bases). Trimming shortened V by 0 bases and J by 2 bases, and 16 bases separated the two germline ends. The germline gives CDR1 SGHRS, CDR2 YFSETQ. This CDR3 spans 17 amino acids.

In DNA form, the CDR3 reads TGTGCCATCAGTGAGTCTCGGGGGCTAGCGGGATTGAACACCGGGGAGCTGTTTTTT. Its protein product is CAISESRGLAGLNTGELFF. The rearrangement uses TRBV10-3 and TRBJ2-2, with TRBD2 identical over 9 bases. This CDR3 has 19 amino acids. V was clipped by 0 bases and J by 1 base; unmatched bases: 9. Looked up from germline, CDR1 is ENHRY and CDR2 is SYGVKD.

V usage is TRBV19 and J usage is TRBJ2-7, with 9 bases that match TRBD2. V shed 5 bases and J 4 bases; nucleotides not matched to a gene: 6. CDR3 length: 14 amino acids. The V gene's germline CDR1 is LNHDA and CDR2 SQIVND (reference sequence). CDR3 in DNA: TGTGCCAGTAGTTTTGCGGCGGGAGGGTACGAGCAGTACTTC. It codes for CASSFAAGGYEQYF.

The rearrangement uses TRBV29-1 and TRBJ1-5; possibly TRBD1 for D (6 bases). This CDR3 has 14 residues. The V and J ends lost 7 bases and 1 base respectively, with 14 bases between them. The germline gives CDR1 SQVTM, CDR2 ANQGSEA. The CDR3 spells CSAIQGGSNQPQHF. CDR3 DNA sequence: TGCAGCGCCATACAGGGAGGGAGCAATCAGCCCCAGCATTTT.

The V call is TRBV5-1, the J call TRBJ1-2; 11 positions agree with TRBD1. With V trimmed by 5 bases and J by 7 bases, 10 bases remained unmatched. Germline lookup yields CDR1 SGHRS and CDR2 YFSETQ. CDR3 length: 15 residues. CDR3: CASRNPGTGGSGYTF. In DNA form, the CDR3 reads TGCGCCAGCAGAAATCCCGGGACAGGGGGTTCTGGCTACACCTTC.

This clone has more than one count but fewer than ten. The chain links TRBV4-1 to TRBJ1-1, with D possibly being TRBD1 (6 bases). The CDR3 totals 12 residues. Germline-derived CDR1 and CDR2 are MGHRA and YSYEKL. Trimming stripped 7 bases from V and 3 bases from J, with 9 bases between. The CDR3, as DNA: TGCGCCAGCAAAGGGGGGGACACTGAAGCTTTCTTT. Its translation is CASKGGDTEAFF.

The rearrangement links TRBV7-8 to TRBJ2-3; 9 bases match TRBD1. The CDR3 spans 15 residues. Germline V gives CDR1 SGHVS, CDR2 FQNEAQ. J was trimmed by 5 bases and V by 5 bases; bases with no gene match: 8. CDR3 nucleotide sequence: TGTGCCAGCAGCCAGGACAGGGGTGGTAAAGATACGCAGTATTTT. The encoded protein is CASSQDRGGKDTQYF.

This chain uses TRBV27 with TRBJ2-1; D is ambiguous. Germline CDR1 MNHEY, CDR2 SMNVEV (reference sequence). V shed 5 bases and J shed 0 bases, with 8 bases lying between them. This CDR3 has 14 residues. DNA of the CDR3: TGTGCCAGCAGTGTGGCTAGCTCCTACAATGAGCAGTTCTTC. Translating gives CASSVASSYNEQFF.

The chain couples TRBV5-1 to TRBJ2-1, with a weak D call TRBD2 (5 bases). V gave up 3 bases and J gave up 8 bases, with 9 bases separating them. Germline CDR1 SGHRS, CDR2 YFSETQ. The CDR3 sequence is 12 residues long. The CDR3 region is CASSYFGDEQFF. The CDR3 coding sequence is TGCGCCAGCAGCTATTTCGGGGATGAGCAGTTCTTC.